This T cell receptor beta chain was obtained from a study of shared clonotypes between healthy human individuals. The study's findings and limits: Generation of non-shared clonotypes was less probable than generation of clonotypes shared by all four donors.

Data came from immunoSEQ multiplex PCR; TCRdb stores just in-frame clones and leaves some out. The sample has millions of clones, 93% seen once. For this clone: Its antigen remains unknown.

J lost 5 bases, V lost 5 bases, and 13 bases had no gene match. This CDR3 comprises 17 residues. Germline V gene lookup returns CDR1 SEHNR and CDR2 FQNEAQ (reference sequence). CD8 cells classed as naive were CD45RO-negative and positively selected for CCR7, excluding terminally differentiated effector memory CD45RA+ cells. Donors included only healthy HIV-negative adults lacking recent acute infections or vaccinations. Sequencing used naive CD8+ T cells from PBMCs. V gene TRBV7-9 combines with J gene TRBJ2-2; 8 bases fit TRBD2. This TCR was sampled from a man aged 18 to 35 in good health. Some clones in this sample may be carry-over from other donors' samples. The CDR3 DNA is TGTGCCAGCAGCCGGAAGCGGGAGCAGCCGGTGACCGGGGAGCTGTTTTTT. Translating gives CASSRKREQPVTGELFF.